The 15 T cell receptor beta chains given below trace back to one sample, sequenced in a study of regulatory T cells in long-lasting Graves disease. Time point noted: newly diagnosed GD, antithyroid drugs for less than 3 months. Preparation of the TCR library used RNA extracted from PBMCs. Both iRepertoire HTBI primers and Arm-PCR of CDR3 regions were used to build the TCR beta libraries. TCRdb used MiXCR to reprocess the multiplex PCR reads, holding one entry per CDR3 protein. The sample shows about 520,000 distinct CDR3 sequences, more than 10% of them seen only once. This sample also appeared in a second study, on T cells in Graves' hyperthyroidism and ophthalmopathy.

Here the sequenced sample was peripheral blood mononuclear cells (PBMCs), taken at new diagnosis, from a patient treated with antithyroid drugs. The receptors were gathered from a woman aged 30 to 39 with Graves disease.

This clonotype was counted at least ten times. The chain couples TRBV20-1 to TRBJ1-1, with unresolved D. Trimming stripped 4 bases from V and 2 bases from J, with 8 bases between. CDR3 size: 12 residues. Germline CDR1 is DFQATT and CDR2 is SNEGSKA (reference sequence). CDR3: CSATRPNTEAFF. The CDR3 bases are TGCAGTGCTACTAGACCCAACACTGAAGCTTTCTTT.

In this sample, this clonotype turned up many times. This chain links TRBV28 with TRBJ1-5; possible D gene TRBD1, 5 bases. Germline lookup yields CDR1 MDHEN and CDR2 SYDVKM. V lost 3 bases and J 2 bases, leaving 14 bases between the germline ends. This CDR3 comprises 16 residues. The CDR3 is CASSFLGTRGNQPQHF. The DNA of the CDR3 is TGTGCCAGCAGTTTTCTCGGGACGCGAGGCAATCAGCCCCAGCATTTT.

This clonotype was seen at least ten times. The CDR3 coding sequence is TGTGCCAGCAGCGCGTCTTTCAACACCATATATTTT. It translates to CASSASFNTIYF. This rearrangement joins TRBV9 to TRBJ1-3; D call uncertain. The CDR3 sequence is 12 residues long. V lost 3 bases to trimming and J lost 7 bases, with 8 bases between them. Germline V gene sequence: CDR1 SGDLS, CDR2 YYNGEE.

This clonotype was detected many times. This sequence joins TRBV28 and TRBJ1-2; D may be TRBD1 (5 bases). There are 13 residues in the CDR3. V was trimmed by 4 bases and J by 6 bases, leaving 12 bases between them. Germline assignment: CDR1 MDHEN and CDR2 SYDVKM. CDR3 amino acids: CASSSGGGNGYTF. The CDR3, as DNA: TGTGCCAGCAGTTCGGGCGGGGGTAATGGCTACACCTTC.

This clonotype was detected many times. This sequence joins TRBV28 and TRBJ2-3; possibly TRBD1 for D (6 bases). The V end was cut by 5 bases, the J end by 4 bases, with 13 bases between. The CDR3 contains 14 residues. Germline V gene data show CDR1 as MDHEN and CDR2 as SYDVKM. The CDR3 sequence: CASSGTLGADTQYF. The CDR3 DNA reads TGTGCCAGCAGTGGGACATTGGGGGCAGATACGCAGTATTTT.

The table lists this clonotype with a few counts. The junction departs from germline at one end; a sequencing error may be responsible. V usage is TRBV7-7 and J usage is TRBJ2-5, with D unresolved. Germline V CDR1 and CDR2: SSHAT, FNYEAQ (reference sequence). This CDR3 contains 15 residues. The CDR3 nucleotides read TGTGCTAGCAGCTTCACGGGTAACCGGCAAGAGACCCGGTACTTC. Amino acids: CASSFTGNRQETRYF.

This clonotype was found many times. The chain combines TRBV11-3 with TRBJ2-1, with 7 bases that match TRBD2. With 10 bases clipped from V and 6 bases from J, the junction kept 6 bases outside the gene matches. The germline V gene encodes CDR1 SGHNT and CDR2 YENEEA. The CDR3 is 12 residues long. DNA for the CDR3: TGTGCCATAGAGGCTAGCGGCAATGAGCAGTTCTTC. It codes for CAIEASGNEQFF.

Many counts were recorded for this clonotype. The chain is built from TRBV27 and TRBJ1-2; tentatively, D is TRBD1 (5 bases). Looked up from germline, CDR1 is MNHEY and CDR2 is SMNVEV (reference sequence). Trimming left V 6 bases short and J 8 bases short, with 13 bases between. This CDR3 contains 12 residues. CDR3 loop: CASRRPGDGYTF. The CDR3 coding sequence is TGTGCCAGCAGGCGCCCGGGGGACGGCTACACCTTC.

A few counts support this clonotype. The chain joins TRBV29-1 to TRBJ2-7, with 7 bases lining up with TRBD1. CDR3 length: 14 amino acids. V lost 1 base and J lost 4; bases outside the gene matches: 7. CDR1 and CDR2 from the germline V gene are SQVTM and ANQGSEA. The CDR3 loop reads CSVEVTGEEYEQYF. The CDR3 bases are TGCAGCGTTGAAGTAACAGGGGAAGAATACGAGCAGTACTTC.

Ten or more counts support this clonotype. The chain joins TRBV18 to TRBJ1-1; TRBD1 aligns across 7 bases. Germline CDR1 is KGHSH and CDR2 is LQKENI. The CDR3 spans 15 residues. The V gene end was trimmed by 3 bases and the J gene end by 3 bases; junction bases not matched to a gene: 7. The CDR3 region has the DNA TGTGCCAGCTCACCGGTAACAGGGGAGGACACTGAAGCTTTCTTT. Protein: CASSPVTGEDTEAFF.

The gene calls are TRBV6-2 or TRBV6-3 and TRBJ2-7, with unresolved D. Germline CDR1 is MNHEY and CDR2 is SVGEGT. The CDR3 contains 15 residues. V was shortened by 5 bases and J by 1 base, with 15 bases between the two germline ends. The CDR3 nucleotides read TGTGCCAGCAGTGAGACCGATTATATTTCCTACGAGCAGTACTTC. It is translated as CASSETDYISYEQYF.

This clonotype has at least ten counts. The rearrangement joins TRBV4-3 to TRBJ2-5, with D uncertain. This CDR3 contains 14 residues. Germline V gives CDR1 LGHNA, CDR2 YSLEER. Deletions cut 0 bases from V and 5 bases from J, with 10 bases between. The DNA for the CDR3 is TGCGCCAGCAGCCAAGAAAGGACCGGGGAGACCCAGTACTTC. Its protein is CASSQERTGETQYF.

This clonotype was seen repeatedly, ten times or more. The V gene is TRBV2, the J gene TRBJ2-7; perhaps TRBD1 as D (6 bases). The germline gives CDR1 SNHLY, CDR2 FYNNEI. The CDR3 loop spans 14 amino acids. Trimming took 4 bases from V and 2 from J, leaving 12 bases between them. CDR3 nucleotide sequence: TGTGCCAGCAGTGGAACCGGGACACCCTACGAGCAGTACTTC. Protein: CASSGTGTPYEQYF.

This clonotype was seen at least ten times. The V and J genes are TRBV11-2 and TRBJ2-7, with D tentatively TRBD2 (6 bases). Per the germline V gene, CDR1 is SGHAT and CDR2 is FQNNGV. V was shortened by 5 bases and J by 0 bases, with 11 bases between the two germline ends. The CDR3 consists of 14 residues. The CDR3 sequence: CASSRGRSSYEQYF. CDR3 nucleotides: TGTGCCAGCAGCCGGGGGAGGAGCTCCTACGAGCAGTACTTC.

This clonotype was found many times. This chain uses TRBV12-3 or TRBV12-4 with TRBJ1-5; D remains unclear. Trimming took off 3 bases at V and 4 bases at J, with 10 bases between the two ends. The CDR3 is 14 residues long. The CDR3 DNA reads TGTGCCAGCAGTTTCCTCGGGGTAAATCAGCCCCAGCATTTT. It specifies CASSFLGVNQPQHF.